Listed here is a single TCR beta chain. This clone was seen only once. The clone's antigen remains unknown. No much larger clone exists at a distance of one base, and base qualities are not known. Genomic DNA was extracted from sorted cells for sequencing of the TCRbeta CDR3 region. TCRbeta CDR3 regions were sequenced using the immunoSEQ Assay. TCRdb carries this immuneACCESS record with in-frame sequences only. Its versions omit some clonotypes, under half of them owing to an unresolved V gene in the studies checked, with the rest unexplained. The sample table shows 85,000 to 120,000 clones, and approximately 90% are seen once. The ten largest clones add up to around 0.5% of the sample. This sample is drawn from a study of OX40 agonist ivuxolimab in advanced cancers. Study-level background: Ivuxolimab was a fully human IgG2 agonistic monoclonal antibody targeting the costimulatory receptor OX40 (CD134). Intravenous ivuxolimab was administered to patients every 2 weeks at six dose levels: 0.01, 0.1, 0.3, 1.5, 3 and 10 mg/kg. Among the roughly 52 dose-escalation patients, about 19 had hepatocellular carcinoma, approximately 15 melanoma, 9 renal cell carcinoma and 9 head and neck cancer. The dose-escalation cohort was 82.7% male with a mean age of about 65 years, ranging from about 20 to 85. Prior anti-PD-1, anti-PD-L1 or anti-CTLA-4 therapy was permitted, and checkpoint inhibitors had been received by roughly two fifths of dose-escalation patients. Partial responses occurred in three dose-escalation patients, of whom one had hepatocellular carcinoma and two had cutaneous melanoma. The purpose of peripheral TCRbeta sequencing was to test whether ivuxolimab changed TCR sequence diversity and led to clonal T-cell expansion. The paper covers the monotherapy dose-escalation part of the phase I ivuxolimab trial, which included N ≈ 52 patients.

The trial excluded patients who had a history of autoimmune disease or were on systemic immunosuppression. In every dose cohort, peripheral blood was drawn for TCR sequencing at baseline, cycle 4 day 1, and cycle 7 day 1. Samples were obtained from an open-label, multicenter, first-in-human phase I dose-escalation trial of ivuxolimab. Adults with locally advanced or metastatic head and neck squamous cell, hepatocellular, melanoma or renal cell carcinoma were enrolled in the trial. CD4+ and CD8+ T cells were sorted separately from peripheral blood before TCR sequencing. What the research found in general, with its limitations: In partial responders in the 0.1-3.0 mg/kg groups, normalized peripheral clonal expansion was found to be among the lowest, especially among CD8+ T cells. Low levels of normalized T-cell clonal expansion were also seen in some nonresponding patients. After ivuxolimab, more expanded clones were found on average in CD8+ T cells than in CD4+ T cells. At doses from 0.1 to 3.0 mg/kg, clonal expansion was seen in both CD4+ and CD8+ blood T cells between baseline and week 6. Which antigens the clonally expanded peripheral T cells were specific for was not determined.

The CDR3 covers 14 residues, taking in both the cysteine and the phenylalanine. Kept here is only the CDR3 DNA, which spans 42 bases and is read in frame from base 1. The CDR1 and CDR2 encoded by the germline V gene (reference sequence) are SEHNR and FQNEAQ. The V and J ends are trimmed by 5 bases and 1 base, leaving 11 bases between them. This chain joins TRBV7-9 to TRBJ1-1; the D gene is unclear. This TCR was recovered from an adult with an advanced solid tumor such as melanoma, head and neck, liver or kidney cancer. The material sequenced was CD4+ or CD8+ T cells sorted from blood, taken in a trial of the OX40 agonist ivuxolimab. The CDR3 corresponds to CASSPWTANTEAFF. In nucleotide form, the sequence is TGTGCCAGCAGCCCCTGGACGGCGAACACTGAAGCTTTCTTT.